The sequence of this T cell receptor beta chain was determined in a study of blood T cell repertoires in COVID-19. At the level of the study: The United States, Italy and Spain provided the acute and convalescent COVID-19 samples. The cDNA or gDNA used as material had been derived from T cells, B-cell-depleted T cells, or PBMCs.

How the authors handled the data: Reference gene primers were amplified, and this amplification served to estimate nucleated cell counts. Only in-frame clones appear in the TCRdb table, and some are missing; sequencing was by immunoSEQ multiplex PCR. V, J and clone size reflect that table, while D and trimming were determined from the DNA. The table records fewer than 250,000 clones, just over 90% of them present only once. The sequence was collected from a man aged 25-45 years with acute or convalescent COVID-19. The sample consisted of peripheral blood.

The CDR3: CASSREGQGIGNTIYF. The CDR3 DNA reads as TGCGCCAGCAGCCGAGAAGGACAGGGGATTGGAAACACCATATATTTT. The chain couples TRBV4-1 to TRBJ1-3; 9 bases agree with TRBD1. With V trimmed by 4 bases and J by 3 bases, 7 bases remained unmatched. CDR3 length equals 16 residues. Germline lookup yields CDR1 MGHRA and CDR2 YSYEKL.